Sequencing of this T cell receptor beta chain was carried out in a study of post-analysis software for immune sequencing data. Study-wide points: Patients carried several TRBV segments more frequently than controls did, and TRBV5-6, TRBV5-1 and TRBV20-1 were among them.

Worth noting for this clonotype: The antigen is undetermined.

CDR3 size: 15 residues. CDR1 and CDR2 (germline): KGHSH, LQKENI. Trimming left V 3 bases short and J 1 base short, with 12 bases between. TCR beta cDNA libraries included unique molecular identifiers. In TCRdb, the PCR reads were re-called with MiXCR into one record per CDR3 protein. The repertoire includes some 450,000 distinct CDR3 sequences, roughly 45% of them detected once, and about 12% sits in the top ten. The chain uses TRBV18 and TRBJ1-1, with no clear D. Sequencing used blood. The receptor comes from a girl between 5 and 17 years old with multiple sclerosis. The CDR3 reads CASSPPGGRNTEAFF. The CDR3 DNA reads TGTGCCAGCTCACCCCCGGGAGGGCGGAACACTGAAGCTTTCTTT. Full variable domain (rest looked up from reference TRBV18 and TRBJ1-1): NAGVMQNPRHLVRRRGQEARLRCSPMKGHSHVYWYRQLPEEGLKFMVYLQKENIIDESGMPKERFSAEFPKEGPSILRIQQVVRGDSAAYFCASSPPGGRNTEAFFGQGTRLTVV.